One and the same sample provided the 8 T cell receptor beta chains below, sequenced in a study of control samples from healthy donors and cancer patients. Here immunoSEQ multiplex PCR was the method, and the copy in TCRdb shows in-frame clones only, minus some. This table has over 65,000 clones, around 90% appearing once. The specimen sequenced was PBMCs. The source is a woman aged 50 to 65 with colorectal cancer.

The V and J genes are TRBV19 and TRBJ1-6; D is ambiguous. This CDR3 region has 12 residues. The germline CDR1 and CDR2 sequences are LNHDA and SQIVND (reference sequence). V lost 6 bases and J 7 bases, leaving 7 bases between the germline ends. The CDR3 nucleotides are TGTGCCAGTAGGGTGGGCAATTCACCCCTCCACTTT. This gives the protein CASRVGNSPLHF.

The chain is built from TRBV7-2 and TRBJ1-4; 9 bases are a match to TRBD1. J was trimmed by 8 bases and V by 4 bases; bases with no gene match: 8. This CDR3 is built from 15 residues. Per the germline V gene, CDR1 is SGHTA and CDR2 is FQGNSA. The CDR3 DNA sequence: TGTGCCAGCAGCTCTCCCGGGACAGGGCAAGAAAAACTGTTTTTT. It specifies CASSSPGTGQEKLFF.

J is TRBJ1-5 and V is TRBV18; a weak D match, TRBD1 (5 bases). Germline V lookup: CDR1 KGHSH, CDR2 LQKENI. The CDR3 totals 15 residues. V was pared by 3 bases and J by 1 base, with 10 bases between. CDR3 in amino acids: CASSPGGFSNQPQHF. In nucleotides, the CDR3 is TGTGCCAGCTCACCGGGGGGATTCAGCAATCAGCCCCAGCATTTT.

The chain uses TRBV6-5 and TRBJ2-2, with 11 bases matching TRBD1. After removal of 10 bases from V and 6 bases from J, the junction contained 10 bases not matched to a gene. This CDR3 contains 15 residues. Germline V gives CDR1 MNHEY, CDR2 SVGAGI. CDR3 nucleotides: TGTGCCACCACTTTTGGGACAGGGGGATCCGGGGAGCTGTTTTTT. Amino acids: CATTFGTGGSGELFF.

The genes are TRBV7-6 and TRBJ2-2; no clear D gene. CDR3 length equals 17 residues. Germline loops: CDR1 SGHVS, CDR2 FNYEAQ. V was clipped by 4 bases and J by 4 bases, with 19 bases between them. CDR3 in amino acids: CASSSQKGPFGTGELFF. CDR3 in DNA: TGTGCCAGCAGCTCCCAGAAGGGCCCTTTTGGCACCGGGGAGCTGTTTTTT.

The rearrangement links TRBV27 to TRBJ2-1; TRBD2 aligns across 8 bases. The CDR3 sequence is 15 residues long. CDR1 MNHEY and CDR2 SMNVEV come from the germline V gene (reference sequence). The J segment lost 6 bases and the V segment lost 4 bases, leaving 8 bases of the junction unmatched. The DNA for the CDR3 is TGTGCCAGCAGTTCAAAGCGGGGGACTGGCAATGAGCAGTTCTTC. This codes for CASSSKRGTGNEQFF.

The V call is TRBV15, the J call TRBJ2-2, with 8 bases aligning to TRBD2. Trimming removed 5 bases from V and 6 bases from J; junction bases left unmatched: 14. The CDR3 totals 17 residues. Germline CDR1 and CDR2: LNHNV and YYDKDF (reference sequence). In DNA, the CDR3 is TGTGCCACCAGCCTCTTATGGCCCGGGACTAGTGCCGGGGAGCTGTTTTTT. This translates into CATSLLWPGTSAGELFF.

The chain has TRBV19 and TRBJ1-3, with TRBD1 as a possible D gene (6 bases). The V gene's germline CDR1 is LNHDA and CDR2 SQIVND (reference sequence). This CDR3 region has 14 residues. V was shortened by 10 bases and J by 2 bases, with 15 bases between the two germline ends. The CDR3 DNA reads as TGTGCCACTACACAGGGAAGAACTGGAAACACCATATATTTT. Amino acids: CATTQGRTGNTIYF. The full variable domain, its missing parts supplied by reference TRBV19 and TRBJ1-3, is DGGITQSPKYLFRKEGQNVTLSCEQNLNHDAMYWYRQDPGQGLRLIYYSQIVNDFQKGDIAEGYSVSREKKESFPLTVTSAQKNPTAFYLCATTQGRTGNTIYFGEGSWLTVV.